In this sample, the clone carrying this T cell receptor beta chain turned up once. Its antigen remains unknown. This CDR3 contains 17 residues. V dropped 4 bases and J dropped 7; count of bases not matched to a gene: 9. The germline V gene has CDR1 SGHTA and CDR2 FQGNSA. These data come from a study of OX40 agonist ivuxolimab in advanced cancers. Turning to the study itself: Three partial responders included one hepatocellular carcinoma patient and two cutaneous melanoma patients. Whole-study findings and limits: More expanded clones were seen, on average, in CD8+ T cells than in CD4+. At doses 0.1 to 3.0 mg/kg, CD4+ and CD8+ clones expanded.

The sampling schedule covered blood at baseline, cycle 4 day 1, and cycle 7 day 1. The repertoire was sequenced with immunoSEQ multiplex PCR; TCRdb's copy has only in-frame clones and lacks some. The sample has approximately 47,000 clones, about nine tenths seen once. V and J are TRBV7-2 and TRBJ2-1; TRBD2 matches 14 bases. Sequenced here: CD4+ or CD8+ T cells sorted from blood, sampled in a trial of the OX40 agonist ivuxolimab. The receptor comes from an adult with an advanced solid tumor such as melanoma, head and neck, liver or kidney cancer. This chain's CDR3 is CASSYEGTSGSTNEQFF. In DNA form, the CDR3 reads TGTGCCAGCAGCTACGAAGGGACTAGCGGGAGTACTAATGAGCAGTTCTTC. The full variable domain, completed using reference TRBV7-2 and TRBJ2-1, is GAGVSQSPSNKVTEKGKDVELRCDPISGHTALYWYRQSLGQGLEFLIYFQGNSAPDKSGLPSDRFSAERTGGSVSTLTIQRTQQEDSAVYLCASSYEGTSGSTNEQFFGPGTRLTVL.